The next 9 T cell receptor beta chains were all read from a single sample in a study of liver allograft versus peripheral blood T cells. Background on the study: A comparison was made between T cell receptor repertoires in transplanted livers and those in recipients' peripheral blood.

TCRdb fed the reads into MiXCR, producing one record per CDR3 protein. This sample yields approximately 9,000 distinct CDR3 sequences, of which roughly 20% are seen a single time; 1% to 1.5% belongs to the top ten. The receptors here all came from a human patient who had a liver transplant. Some T cells may be provided by the graft donor.

In this sample, this clonotype turned up a few times. The gene calls are TRBV7-9 and TRBJ1-2; perhaps TRBD1 as D (5 bases). This CDR3 region has 14 residues. Germline CDR1 is SEHNR and CDR2 is FQNEAQ (reference sequence). V was pared by 0 bases and J by 2 bases, with 7 bases between. The CDR3: CASSLAQVNYGYTF. The CDR3 region has the DNA TGTGCCAGCAGCTTAGCACAGGTCAACTATGGCTACACCTTC.

The chain recombines TRBV20-1 with TRBJ1-2; maybe TRBD1 (6 bases). This CDR3 comprises 15 residues. Per the germline V gene, CDR1 is DFQATT and CDR2 is SNEGSKA (reference sequence). Trimming pared 3 bases from V and 3 bases from J, leaving 17 bases between. The CDR3 coding sequence is TGCAGTGCTAGTCAGGGCGGGGGCCGAGACTATGGCTACACCTTC. As protein: CSASQGGGRDYGYTF.

The rearrangement links TRBV18 to TRBJ2-7, with D perhaps TRBD2 (5 bases). Germline values: CDR1 KGHSH, CDR2 LQKENI. The length of the CDR3 is 13 residues. The ends were cut back, 3 bases at V and 2 bases at J, with 8 bases in the middle. The DNA of the CDR3 is TGTGCCAGCTCACCGGACTTTACCTACGAGCAGTACTTC. Translating it yields CASSPDFTYEQYF.

The chain employs TRBV19 and TRBJ2-7; D might be TRBD1 (5 bases). The V gene lost 4 bases and the J gene lost 5 bases, with 18 bases spanning the gap. CDR3 length: 15 residues. Germline V lookup: CDR1 LNHDA, CDR2 SQIVND (reference sequence). Here the CDR3 DNA reads TGTGCCAGTAGTACCCACGACAGTAAGTCCGACGAGCAGTACTTC. As protein: CASSTHDSKSDEQYF.

V is TRBV12-3 or TRBV12-4 and J is TRBJ1-1; D perhaps matches TRBD1 (5 bases). Deletions cut 6 bases from V and 2 bases from J, with 13 bases between. The CDR3 consists of 14 residues. The CDR3 DNA follows: TGTGCCAGCAGCCCCGCGGGGCTCAACACTGAAGCTTTCTTT. This gives the protein CASSPAGLNTEAFF.

There are many counts of this clonotype. The chain's CDR3 is CASSTGGGEAFF. DNA for the CDR3: TGTGCCAGTAGCACAGGGGGTGGTGAAGCTTTCTTT. The chain is built from TRBV19 and TRBJ1-1, with 8 bases matching TRBD1. The CDR3 contains 12 residues. V lost 6 bases and J lost 7; bases outside the gene matches: 4. Per germline, CDR1 LNHDA and CDR2 SQIVND (reference sequence).

By frequency in the sample, this clonotype is medium-sized. The V call is TRBV6-5, the J call TRBJ2-7, with D perhaps TRBD2 (6 bases). The CDR3 sequence is 14 residues long. In germline, CDR1 is MNHEY, CDR2 SVGAGI. The ends were cut back, 0 bases at V and 2 bases at J, with 8 bases in the middle. The CDR3 nucleotides read TGTGCCAGCAGTTACTCGCGGGGCCCCTACGAGCAGTACTTC. This codes for CASSYSRGPYEQYF.

V and J are TRBV7-9 and TRBJ1-1; D ambiguous. Germline values: CDR1 SEHNR, CDR2 FQNEAQ (reference sequence). V gave up 5 bases and J gave up 11 bases, with 15 bases separating them. The CDR3 covers 12 residues. The CDR3 nucleotides read TGTGCCAGCAGCCGGGAAGAGGAGTACGCTTTCTTT. Translating it yields CASSREEEYAFF.

V and J are TRBV20-1 and TRBJ1-1; tentative D call: TRBD1 (6 bases). The V end lost 5 bases, the J end lost 1 base, and 17 bases lay between the germline ends. Germline lookup yields CDR1 DFQATT and CDR2 SNEGSKA (reference sequence). This CDR3 has 15 residues. The CDR3 loop reads CSAGLGGRGNTEAFF. The CDR3 DNA reads as TGCAGTGCTGGACTAGGGGGGAGAGGGAACACTGAAGCTTTCTTT.